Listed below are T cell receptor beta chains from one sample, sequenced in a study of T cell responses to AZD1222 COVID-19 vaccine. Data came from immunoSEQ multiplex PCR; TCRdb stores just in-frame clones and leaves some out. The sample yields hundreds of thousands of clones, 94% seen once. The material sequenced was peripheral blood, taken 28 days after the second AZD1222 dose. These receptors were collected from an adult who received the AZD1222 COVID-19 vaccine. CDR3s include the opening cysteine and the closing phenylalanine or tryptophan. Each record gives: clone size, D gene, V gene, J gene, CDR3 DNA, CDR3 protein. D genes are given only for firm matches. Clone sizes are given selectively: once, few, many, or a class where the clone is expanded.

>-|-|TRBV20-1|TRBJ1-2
TGCAGTGCTCGTGACCAGGGTAGCTATGGCTACACCTTC
CSARDQGSYGYTF
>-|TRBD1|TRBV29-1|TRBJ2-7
TGCAGCGTCGCCGGGACAGGGTACGACGAGCAGTACTTC
CSVAGTGYDEQYF
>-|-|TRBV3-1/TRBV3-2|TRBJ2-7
TGTGCCAGCAGCCAGAGCTCCTACGAGCAGTACTTC
CASSQSSYEQYF
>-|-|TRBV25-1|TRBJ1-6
TGTGCCAGCAGTGTGGACAGTACATCACCCCTCCACTTT
CASSVDSTSPLHF
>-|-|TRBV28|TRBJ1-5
TGTGCCAGCACGCCCCGGGACACCCCTTATCAGCCCCAGCATTTT
CASTPRDTPYQPQHF
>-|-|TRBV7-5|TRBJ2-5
TGTGCCAGAAGCTTAGCGGAAGTAGCTCGGGAGACCCAGTACTTC
CARSLAEVARETQYF
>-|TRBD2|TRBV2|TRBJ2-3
TGTGCCAGCAGTCGGGGCCTAGCGGGAGCCACAGATACGCAGTATTTT
CASSRGLAGATDTQYF
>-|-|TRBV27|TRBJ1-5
TGTGCCAGCAGTTCAGCAGTGCCTGGAAGCAATCAGCCCCAGCATTTT
CASSSAVPGSNQPQHF
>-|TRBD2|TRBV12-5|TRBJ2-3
TGTGCTAGTGGTCCCAGGGAGCCGGGACTAGCGACAGATACGCAGTATTTT
CASGPREPGLATDTQYF
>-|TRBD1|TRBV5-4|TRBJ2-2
TGTGCCAGCAGCCGGACAGGGGTGATCACCGGGGAGCTGTTTTTT
CASSRTGVITGELFF
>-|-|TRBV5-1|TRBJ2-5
TGCGCCAGCAGCCCAGTGCCGACGGGGCAAGAGACCCAGTACTTC
CASSPVPTGQETQYF
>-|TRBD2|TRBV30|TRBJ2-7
TGTGCCTGGACCGTGGGACTAGCGGCCGAGCAGTACTTC
CAWTVGLAAEQYF
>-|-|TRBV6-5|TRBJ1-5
TGTGCCAGCAGAGGTGCGGGGGATAGCAATCAGCCCCAGCATTTT
CASRGAGDSNQPQHF
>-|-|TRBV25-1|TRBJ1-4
TGTGCCAGCAGTGAAACAGGGTTAGTGGAAACTAATGAAAAACTGTTTTTT
CASSETGLVETNEKLFF
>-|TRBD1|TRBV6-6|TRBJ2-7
TGTGCCAGCAGTCGGACAGGCGACCCCTACGAGCAGTACTTC
CASSRTGDPYEQYF
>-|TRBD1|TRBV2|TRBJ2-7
TGTGCCAGCAGTGTACGTGATGGGACAGGGGAATCCCTCTTC
CASSVRDGTGESLF
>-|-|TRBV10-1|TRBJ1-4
TGCGCCAGCAGTCCGGGCCCCGGAGGTGAAAAACTGTTTTTT
CASSPGPGGEKLFF
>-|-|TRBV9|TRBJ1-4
TGTGCCAGCAGCGTAGGGGACTCGGGGCGGGTGTTTTTT
CASSVGDSGRVFF
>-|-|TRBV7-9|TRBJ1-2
TGTGCCAGCAGCTTAAGGGCCCGGGGAGGGGGCTACACCTTC
CASSLRARGGGYTF
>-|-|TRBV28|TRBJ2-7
TGTGCCAGCAGCCAGGGGAGGTACGAGCAGTACTTC
CASSQGRYEQYF
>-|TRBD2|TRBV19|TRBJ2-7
TGTGCCAGTAGTATGACTAGCGGCTACGAGCAGTACTTC
CASSMTSGYEQYF
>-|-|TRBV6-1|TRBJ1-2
TGTGCCAGCAGTGAGTTAACAGGGAGGTATGGCTACACCTTC
CASSELTGRYGYTF
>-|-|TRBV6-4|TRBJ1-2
TGTGCCAGCAGTGAGGGGCCAAGCACGGGCTACACCTTC
CASSEGPSTGYTF
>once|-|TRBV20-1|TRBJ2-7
TGCAGTGCTAGAGTAGGCGAGCAGTACTTC
CSARVGEQYF
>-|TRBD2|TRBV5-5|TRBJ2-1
TGTGCCAGCAGCTTAAGCGGGAGGGGGTACAATGAGCAGTTCTTC
CASSLSGRGYNEQFF
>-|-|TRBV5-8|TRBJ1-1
TGTGCCAGCAGCCAGATCTGGGGGACGAACACTGAAGCTTTCTTT
CASSQIWGTNTEAFF
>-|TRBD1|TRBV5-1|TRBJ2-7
TGCGCCAGCAGACCCGGGACAGGAGTCTTCTACGAGCAGTACTTC
CASRPGTGVFYEQYF
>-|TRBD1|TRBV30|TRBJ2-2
TGTGCCTCGCGGACAGGGTCGGTCGGGGAGCTGTTTTTT
CASRTGSVGELFF
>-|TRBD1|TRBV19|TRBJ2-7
TGTGCCAGTAGGACCCCGGGGACAGGGGGATCTTGGGAGCAGTACTTC
CASRTPGTGGSWEQYF
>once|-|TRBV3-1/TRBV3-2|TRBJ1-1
TGTGCCAGCAGGACCTACGAGGGGGGAGACGCTGAAGCTTTCTTT
CASRTYEGGDAEAFF
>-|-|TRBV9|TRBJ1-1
TGTGCCAGCAGCGTAGGGAACTCTGAAGCTTTCTTT
CASSVGNSEAFF
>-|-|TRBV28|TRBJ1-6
TGTGCCAGCAAGGGGCAGAGCTCCTATAATTCACCCCTCCACTTT
CASKGQSSYNSPLHF
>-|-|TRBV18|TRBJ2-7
TGTGCCAGCTCGCCCCCGGGTTTTGGGGAGCAGTACTTC
CASSPPGFGEQYF
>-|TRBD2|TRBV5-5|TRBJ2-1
TGTGCCAGCAGATCAGGTGGCCGGACTAGCGGAAACTACAATGAGCAGTTCTTC
CASRSGGRTSGNYNEQFF
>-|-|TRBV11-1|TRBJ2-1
TGTGCCAGCAGCTCTTTCCGAGGGGGGGCTGAGCAGTTCTTC
CASSSFRGGAEQFF
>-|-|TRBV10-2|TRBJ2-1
TGCGCCAGCACCGTCCGGAGCCCTTTCTATAGTGAGCAGTTCTTC
CASTVRSPFYSEQFF
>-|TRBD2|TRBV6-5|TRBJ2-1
TGTGCCAGCAGTCCTCCCGGGGGGAATGAGCAGTTCTTC
CASSPPGGNEQFF
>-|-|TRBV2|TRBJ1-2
TGTGCCAGCAGTGAAGCGAGCCTTTCCTATGGCTACACCTTC
CASSEASLSYGYTF
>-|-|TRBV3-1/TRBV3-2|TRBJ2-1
TGTGCCAGCAGCCAGGCCGGGCTGGATGAGCAGTTCTTC
CASSQAGLDEQFF
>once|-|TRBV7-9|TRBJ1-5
TGTGCCAGCAGCTTAGCTATAGGGTACGGACAAAGGCAGCCCCAGCATTTT
CASSLAIGYGQRQPQHF
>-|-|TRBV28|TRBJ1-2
TGTGCCAGCAGCTCCTCCGACACCTATGGCTACACCTTC
CASSSSDTYGYTF
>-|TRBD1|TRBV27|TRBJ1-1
TGTGCCAGCATTCCGGTTGGAACCGGGACAGGGGTATGGACTGAAGCTTTCTTT
CASIPVGTGTGVWTEAFF
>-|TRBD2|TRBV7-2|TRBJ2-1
TGTGCCAGCAGCTCTAGATTTTTTTCTAGCGGGCTATACAATGAGCAGTTCTTC
CASSSRFFSSGLYNEQFF
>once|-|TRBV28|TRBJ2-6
TGTGCCTGTTCCGGGGACTCTGGGGCCAACGTCCTGACTTTC
CACSGDSGANVLTF
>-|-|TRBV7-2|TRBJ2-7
TGTGCCAGCAGCTTAGGCGGGGGCCCCTACGAGCAGTACTTC
CASSLGGGPYEQYF
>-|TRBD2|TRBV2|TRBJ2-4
TGTGCCAGCAGTGATACCGGGGGGGAAGCGGGAAACATTCAGTACTTC
CASSDTGGEAGNIQYF
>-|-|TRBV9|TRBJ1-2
TGTGCCAGCAGCGTAGCGGACACACTCTCCTATGGCTACACCTTC
CASSVADTLSYGYTF
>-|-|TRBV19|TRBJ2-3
TGTGCCAGTAGTATAGATCTCGGGTCGGATACGCAGTATTTT
CASSIDLGSDTQYF